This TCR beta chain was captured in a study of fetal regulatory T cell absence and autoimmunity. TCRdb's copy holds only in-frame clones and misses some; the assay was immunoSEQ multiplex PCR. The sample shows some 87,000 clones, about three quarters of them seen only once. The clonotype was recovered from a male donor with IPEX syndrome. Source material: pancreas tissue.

The CDR3 nucleotides read TGTGCCAGCAGTTTGCCGGCAAACACCGGGGAGCTGTTTTTT. This encodes CASSLPANTGELFF. The V and J genes are TRBV28 and TRBJ2-2; D unresolved. With 3 bases removed from V and 2 bases from J, the gap between germline ends came to 7 bases. The CDR3 loop spans 14 amino acids. The germline V gene has CDR1 MDHEN and CDR2 SYDVKM.